This T cell receptor beta chain comes out of a study of identical twins. MiXCR, applied by TCRdb to the 5' RACE reads, yields one record per CDR3 protein. The sample holds hundreds of thousands of distinct CDR3 sequences, over 15% seen once. This same sample was also taken into another study, of T cells expressing NK-cell markers. This second report adds: Sorting was restricted to alpha-beta TCR T cells by an anti-gamma-delta TCR antibody in several experiments.

The sample consisted of PBMCs. The clonotype originates from a woman under 30 in good health.

The CDR3 protein is CASSPGAVEAFF. In DNA form, the CDR3 reads TGTGCCAGCAGCCCGGGGGCGGTTGAAGCTTTCTTT. V and J are TRBV11-2 and TRBJ1-1; perhaps TRBD1 as D (6 bases). Trimming took 5 bases from V and 7 from J, leaving 11 bases between them. Looked up from germline, CDR1 is SGHAT and CDR2 is FQNNGV. This CDR3 contains 12 residues.